These 26 T cell receptor beta chains were sequenced from one sample in a study of T cells in Graves' hyperthyroidism and ophthalmopathy. Amplification of TCR beta CDR3 regions used RNA as the template. HTBI primers were the set used in a first-round RT-PCR of the TCR CDR3. TCRdb re-called the multiplex PCR reads with MiXCR, one entry per CDR3 protein. The table has about 210,000 distinct CDR3 sequences, about a sixth seen once. The sequenced sample was blood. Every receptor here comes from a man aged 50 to 59 with Graves' hyperthyroidism.

The J gene is TRBJ2-7, the V gene TRBV19; D might be TRBD2 (6 bases). In germline, CDR1 is LNHDA, CDR2 SQIVND (reference sequence). The V end lost 4 bases, the J end lost 1 base, and 11 bases lay between the germline ends. The CDR3 is made up of 14 amino acids. The CDR3 reads CASSTLGGSYEQYF. The CDR3 nucleotides read TGTGCCAGTAGTACCCTGGGAGGTTCCTACGAGCAGTACTTC.

The chain carries TRBV5-1 and TRBJ2-3; 12 bases align to TRBD2. The CDR3 has 16 residues. Trimming at V came to 4 bases and at J to 4 bases, leaving 7 bases not matched to a gene. Germline V gene lookup returns CDR1 SGHRS and CDR2 YFSETQ. CDR3 in amino acids: CASSEGLAGYSDTQYF. CDR3 coding DNA: TGCGCCAGCAGCGAGGGACTAGCGGGTTACTCAGATACGCAGTATTTT.

The J gene is TRBJ2-7, the V gene TRBV4-1, with 12 bases aligning to TRBD2. Germline assignment: CDR1 MGHRA and CDR2 YSYEKL. The V gene end was trimmed by 4 bases and the J gene end by 3 bases; junction bases not matched to a gene: 7. The CDR3 length is 16 residues. The CDR3 here is CASSPIGLAGLYEQYF. CDR3 sequence (DNA): TGCGCCAGCAGCCCCATTGGACTAGCGGGACTCTACGAGCAGTACTTC.

There are many counts of this clonotype. V is TRBV3-1 and J is TRBJ1-5; 7 bases match TRBD1. Germline V gene lookup returns CDR1 LGHDT and CDR2 YNNKEL (reference sequence). This CDR3 is built from 14 residues. J was trimmed by 2 bases and V by 6 bases; bases with no gene match: 4. The CDR3 spells CASSATGGNQPQHF. The CDR3 bases are TGTGCCAGCAGTGCTACAGGGGGCAATCAGCCCCAGCATTTT.

The J gene is TRBJ2-3, the V gene TRBV6-1; D might be TRBD1 or TRBD2, each matching 5 bases. Trimming took off 8 bases at V and 6 bases at J, with 9 bases between the two ends. The germline V gene encodes CDR1 MNHNS and CDR2 SASEGT. The CDR3 has 11 amino acids. As DNA, the CDR3 is TGTGCCAGCGGGGGAGCGGATACGCAGTATTTT. It specifies CASGGADTQYF.

This clonotype was seen more than once but under ten times. The chain joins TRBV10-2 to TRBJ1-1, with a weak D call TRBD1 (5 bases). CDR3 length: 13 amino acids. V lost 6 bases to trimming and J lost 4 bases, with 12 bases between them. CDR1 is WSHSY and CDR2 is SAAADI in the germline V gene. CDR3 amino acids: CASRLGVLTEAFF. CDR3 DNA sequence: TGCGCCAGCAGATTAGGGGTGCTCACTGAAGCTTTCTTT.

This chain uses TRBV20-1 with TRBJ1-6; no firm D call. Germline loops: CDR1 DFQATT, CDR2 SNEGSKA (reference sequence). The V and J ends lost 2 bases and 4 bases respectively, with 9 bases between them. The CDR3 spans 14 residues. CDR3 DNA sequence: TGCAGTGCTAGATTTCCGGGGTATAATTCACCCCTCCACTTT. Translation gives CSARFPGYNSPLHF.

V and J are TRBV20-1 and TRBJ2-1, with 11 bases matching TRBD2. The CDR3 totals 17 residues. V shed 4 bases and J 3 bases; nucleotides not matched to a gene: 11. The germline gives CDR1 DFQATT, CDR2 SNEGSKA (reference sequence). CDR3 loop: CSAINPGLADYYNEQFF. The CDR3 DNA follows: TGCAGTGCTATCAACCCGGGACTAGCGGACTACTACAATGAGCAGTTCTTC.

The chain joins TRBV7-2 to TRBJ2-1, with a possible D match to TRBD1 (6 bases). Trimming shortened V by 3 bases and J by 7 bases, and 13 bases separated the two germline ends. The germline V gene has CDR1 SGHTA and CDR2 FQGNSA. CDR3 length: 14 amino acids. Written as DNA, the CDR3 is TGTGCCAGCAGCTTCAGGGGCAGTTGGAATGAGCAGTTCTTC. Amino acid sequence: CASSFRGSWNEQFF.

This clonotype appeared a few times. The chain is built from TRBV7-2 and TRBJ1-1, with D unclear. Germline-derived CDR1 and CDR2 are SGHTA and FQGNSA. V shed 1 base and J shed 3 bases, with 12 bases lying between them. The CDR3 extends over 15 amino acids. The CDR3 is CASSLDGGLYTEAFF. Written as DNA, the CDR3 is TGTGCCAGCAGCTTAGATGGCGGCCTATACACTGAAGCTTTCTTT.

This clonotype appeared many times. The genes are TRBV7-8 and TRBJ2-7; 10 nucleotides align to TRBD2. V trimming: 5 bases; J trimming: 4 bases; junction bases outside the gene matches: 2. Per the germline V gene, CDR1 is SGHVS and CDR2 is FQNEAQ. There are 13 residues in the CDR3. CDR3: CASSRTSGYEQYF. As DNA, the CDR3 is TGTGCCAGCAGCCGGACTAGCGGTTACGAGCAGTACTTC.

The chain is built from TRBV7-9 and TRBJ2-1; TRBD2 agrees at 7 bases. In germline, CDR1 is SEHNR, CDR2 FQNEAQ (reference sequence). Trimming at V came to 5 bases and at J to 3 bases, leaving 22 bases not matched to a gene. The CDR3 loop spans 20 amino acids. The CDR3 nucleotides are TGTGCCAGCAGCCCCGGCACTAGCGAATTAATTTATCTCGGCTACAATGAGCAGTTCTTC. Translated: CASSPGTSELIYLGYNEQFF.

This clonotype was recorded only once. The CDR3 sequence: CASSSRQGDYGYTF. CDR3 bases: TGTGCCAGCAGCTCGCGACAGGGGGACTATGGCTACACCTTC. This chain links TRBV7-2 with TRBJ1-2, with TRBD1 matching over 9 bases. Germline V gene sequence: CDR1 SGHTA, CDR2 FQGNSA. The CDR3 has 14 residues. After removal of 4 bases from V and 3 bases from J, the junction contained 3 bases not matched to a gene.

This chain connects TRBV28 to TRBJ1-6; perhaps TRBD1 as D (5 bases). Germline CDR1 reads MDHEN; CDR2 reads SYDVKM. The V gene lost 4 bases and the J gene lost 9 bases, with 13 bases spanning the gap. This CDR3 region has 14 residues. CDR3 protein: CASSSTGVGSPLHF. CDR3 sequence (DNA): TGTGCCAGCAGTTCCACGGGGGTTGGTTCACCCCTCCACTTT.

This clonotype showed up just a few times. In DNA form, the CDR3 reads TGCAGTGCTAGAGATCCGATGCAGAAAGACACAGATACGCAGTATTTT. The encoded protein is CSARDPMQKDTDTQYF. J is TRBJ2-3 and V is TRBV20-1; D gene uncertain. This CDR3 is 16 amino acids long. V was shortened by 0 bases and J by 2 bases, with 15 bases between the two germline ends. Germline loops: CDR1 DFQATT, CDR2 SNEGSKA (reference sequence).

The chain carries TRBV6-1 and TRBJ2-2; D is unclear. The V end lost 6 bases, the J end lost 4 bases, and 9 bases lay between the germline ends. The germline V gene has CDR1 MNHNS and CDR2 SASEGT. There are 13 residues in the CDR3. CDR3 region: CASRDLITGELFF. As DNA, the CDR3 is TGTGCCAGCAGAGACCTCATCACCGGGGAGCTGTTTTTT.

The chain has TRBV19 and TRBJ2-1; the match to TRBD2 covers 8 bases. Germline CDR1 LNHDA, CDR2 SQIVND (reference sequence). V was pared by 9 bases and J by 10 bases, with 17 bases of the junction left unmatched. The CDR3 loop spans 15 amino acids. This CDR3 is CASRPGTRTFGEQFF. In DNA, the CDR3 is TGTGCCAGCCGTCCCGGGACTAGGACGTTTGGGGAGCAGTTCTTC.

Many counts were recorded for this clonotype. CDR3 sequence reads: CASSLTGFEAFF. The CDR3 bases are TGTGCCAGCAGCCTCACAGGGTTTGAAGCTTTCTTT. The chain links TRBV6-1 to TRBJ1-1, with D possibly matching TRBD1 (6 bases). The V end lost 6 bases, the J end lost 7 bases, and 12 bases lay between the germline ends. The CDR3 is 12 amino acids. Germline loops: CDR1 MNHNS, CDR2 SASEGT.

In this sample, this clonotype turned up many times. CDR3 sequence (DNA): TGTGCCAGCAGTTCCTATTTCCAGCGGGACTCCTACAATGAGCAGTTCTTC. As protein: CASSSYFQRDSYNEQFF. The chain recombines TRBV12-3 or TRBV12-4 with TRBJ2-1, with 7 bases fitting TRBD2. The ends lost 4 bases at V and 0 bases at J; junction bases unmatched: 9. CDR3 length: 17 residues.

The chain combines TRBV20-1 with TRBJ2-7, with D perhaps matching TRBD1 (5 bases). CDR1 and CDR2 from the germline V gene are DFQATT and SNEGSKA (reference sequence). V was trimmed by 1 base and J by 0 bases, leaving 22 bases between them. CDR3 length: 18 residues. CDR3 amino acids: CSARVLWGGYASSYEQYF. CDR3 in DNA: TGCAGTGCTAGAGTCCTGTGGGGCGGCTATGCTAGCTCCTACGAGCAGTACTTC.

This clonotype has a count of ten or more. A clone one base away is much larger, so this may be a read error. The genes are TRBV28 and TRBJ2-7; 10 positions match TRBD2. Per germline, CDR1 MDHEN and CDR2 SYDVKM. Unmatched junction bases numbered 7, after V lost 6 bases and J lost 5 bases. The CDR3 runs 14 residues. CDR3 sequence: CASRKAGGPHEQYF. The CDR3 DNA is TGTGCCAGCAGAAAAGCGGGAGGGCCCCACGAGCAGTACTTC.

This clonotype was picked up a small number of times. This sequence joins TRBV7-2 and TRBJ2-2; a weak D match, TRBD2 (6 bases). The ends were cut back, 6 bases at V and 6 bases at J, with 17 bases in the middle. This CDR3 has 15 residues. Germline V gives CDR1 SGHTA, CDR2 FQGNSA. Here the CDR3 reads CASSRLWGEAGELFF. CDR3 nucleotides: TGTGCCAGCAGTCGCTTATGGGGGGAGGCCGGGGAGCTGTTTTTT.

This clonotype was observed many times. The CDR3 nucleotides read TGTGCCAGCTCACCACAGGTTTTTCGGGCAGGACTCACAGATACGCAGTATTTT. It translates to CASSPQVFRAGLTDTQYF. The rearrangement links TRBV18 to TRBJ2-3, with TRBD2 as a possible D gene (5 bases). The CDR3 is 18 residues long. Germline V gene sequence: CDR1 KGHSH, CDR2 LQKENI. The V and J ends lost 1 base and 2 bases respectively, with 19 bases between them.

This clonotype was found a few times. The chain uses TRBV6-5 and TRBJ2-4; 7 bases map to TRBD2. Germline V gene lookup returns CDR1 MNHEY and CDR2 SVGAGI. The junction had 3 bases not matched to a gene; V was cut back by 0 bases and J by 7 bases. CDR3 size: 14 residues. The CDR3 coding sequence is TGTGCCAGCAGTTACTCGAGGGAGGGGAACATTCAGTACTTC. It is translated as CASSYSREGNIQYF.

This clonotype showed up just a few times. The genes are TRBV12-3 or TRBV12-4 and TRBJ1-4; 8 bases fit TRBD1. The V and J ends lost 3 bases and 7 bases, in that order; junction bases with no gene match: 7. The CDR3 is made up of 15 amino acids. The CDR3 nucleotides are TGTGCCAGCAGTTTTAGTCCAGGGGGCGTTGAAAAACTGTTTTTT. Its protein product is CASSFSPGGVEKLFF.

Ten or more counts support this clonotype. The chain couples TRBV20-1 to TRBJ2-3; 7 bases match TRBD2. Germline loops: CDR1 DFQATT, CDR2 SNEGSKA (reference sequence). The CDR3 has 15 amino acids. J gave up 2 bases and V 2 bases, and 7 bases lay outside the gene matches. This CDR3 reads CSARQSSGPTDTQYF. The CDR3 nucleotides are TGCAGTGCTAGACAATCTAGCGGCCCCACAGATACGCAGTATTTT.